The 18 T cell receptor beta chains below all came from one sample that was sequenced in a study of CD8 T cells in ankylosing spondylitis. TCRdb re-analysed the 5' RACE reads in MiXCR, keeping a single row per CDR3 protein. Among some 180,000 distinct CDR3 sequences listed, 15% to 20% were seen once. The specimen sequenced was blood, either unsorted or a sorted T cell fraction (not recorded which). The receptors originated from a male donor aged 10-29 years with ankylosing spondylitis or in good health (not recorded which).

This clonotype was counted many times. The chain carries TRBV18 and TRBJ1-3, with D hard to call. Trimming shortened V by 5 bases and J by 8 bases, and 13 bases separated the two germline ends. The germline V gene has CDR1 KGHSH and CDR2 LQKENI. CDR3 length equals 13 residues. This chain's CDR3 is CASSVLYEDTIYF. The CDR3 DNA follows: TGTGCCAGCTCAGTGCTCTACGAGGACACCATATATTTT.

The V gene is TRBV29-1, the J gene TRBJ2-7; 10 bases fit TRBD2. The V gene's germline CDR1 is SQVTM and CDR2 ANQGSEA. The ends lost 8 bases at V and 7 bases at J; junction bases unmatched: 8. CDR3 length: 12 residues. The CDR3 DNA follows: TGCAGCCACCCTAGCGGGAGTCGGGAGCAGTACGTC. Translating it yields CSHPSGSREQYV.

This clonotype was seen at least ten times. V gene TRBV7-9 combines with J gene TRBJ2-3; tentative D call: TRBD1 (6 bases). Trimming removed 5 bases from V and 0 bases from J, with 12 bases in between. CDR3 size: 15 residues. Germline V gene data show CDR1 as SEHNR and CDR2 as FQNEAQ (reference sequence). The CDR3 is CASSRTAPSTDTQYF. The CDR3, as DNA: TGTGCCAGCAGCCGGACAGCACCTAGCACAGATACGCAGTATTTT.

This clonotype has at least ten counts. The genes are TRBV29-1 and TRBJ2-1; unclear D gene. This CDR3 has 13 amino acids. Germline loops: CDR1 SQVTM, CDR2 ANQGSEA. Trimming cost V 5 bases and J 4 bases, with 12 bases left between them. CDR3 region: CSVILVRYNEQFF. The CDR3 coding sequence is TGCAGCGTTATCCTAGTCCGGTACAATGAGCAGTTCTTC.

This clonotype was seen many times. The chain recombines TRBV5-1 with TRBJ2-1; 15 bases line up with TRBD2. The CDR3 covers 17 residues. Per germline, CDR1 SGHRS and CDR2 YFSETQ. The trim removed 3 bases at V and 2 bases at J, leaving 3 bases unmatched. The CDR3 is CASSSGLAGGTYNEQFF. For the CDR3, the DNA is TGCGCCAGCAGCTCGGGACTAGCGGGAGGAACCTACAATGAGCAGTTCTTC.

V gene TRBV20-1 combines with J gene TRBJ1-5; 7 bases align to TRBD1. The CDR3 sequence is 13 residues long. Losses at the gene ends were 5 bases for V and 5 bases for J; bases not matched to a gene: 6. Germline-derived CDR1 and CDR2 are DFQATT and SNEGSKA (reference sequence). The CDR3 sequence: CSAGTDRDQPQHF. CDR3 bases: TGCAGTGCTGGAACCGACAGGGATCAGCCCCAGCATTTT.

This clonotype was counted at least ten times. The V and J genes are TRBV10-3 and TRBJ2-3; no definite D call. Germline assignment: CDR1 ENHRY and CDR2 SYGVKD. Trimming removed 7 bases from V and 4 bases from J, with 6 bases in between. This CDR3 spans 11 amino acids. The CDR3 is CAIKAADTQYF. CDR3 DNA: TGTGCCATCAAGGCGGCAGATACGCAGTATTTT.

This clonotype was observed a few times. This chain uses TRBV20-1 with TRBJ2-5; TRBD2 agrees at 9 bases. The ends lost 5 bases at V and 5 bases at J; junction bases unmatched: 9. The CDR3 covers 14 residues. The germline V gene encodes CDR1 DFQATT and CDR2 SNEGSKA (reference sequence). The CDR3 sequence is CSASAGGASETQYF. The DNA of the CDR3 is TGCAGTGCTTCAGCGGGAGGCGCTAGCGAGACCCAGTACTTC.

This clonotype was counted many times. V is TRBV29-1 and J is TRBJ2-7; D gene uncertain. The V end lost 1 base, the J end lost 5 bases, and 6 bases lay between the germline ends. Germline V gives CDR1 SQVTM, CDR2 ANQGSEA. This CDR3 contains 11 residues. Here the CDR3 reads CSVEALDEQYF. The CDR3 bases are TGCAGCGTTGAAGCCTTGGACGAGCAGTACTTC.

The rearrangement uses TRBV20-1 and TRBJ2-5, with D perhaps TRBD2 (6 bases). V was cut by 0 bases and J by 10 bases, with 18 bases left in between. This CDR3 has 14 residues. Germline V gives CDR1 DFQATT, CDR2 SNEGSKA (reference sequence). The DNA of the CDR3 is TGCAGTGCTAGAGATCCAGGGACTCCGCTGGGCCAGTACTTC. Translated: CSARDPGTPLGQYF.

This clonotype was seen many times. CDR3 nucleotide sequence: TGTGCCAGCAGCCCCGGGAACGGGAATTCACCCCTCCACTTT. Translated: CASSPGNGNSPLHF. The chain combines TRBV7-3 with TRBJ1-6; D is uncertain. There are 14 residues in the CDR3. Germline values: CDR1 SGHTA, CDR2 FQGTGA. V lost 5 bases to trimming and J lost 7 bases, with 12 bases between them.

This clonotype was counted at least ten times. V and J are TRBV5-1 and TRBJ2-7, with D tentatively TRBD2 (8 bases). The germline CDR1 and CDR2 sequences are SGHRS and YFSETQ. This CDR3 has 15 residues. With 3 bases removed from V and 4 bases from J, the gap between germline ends came to 17 bases. Here the CDR3 DNA reads TGCGCCAGCAGCTCGGGAGGGACAGCCGAATACGAGCAGTACTTC. This sequence encodes CASSSGGTAEYEQYF.

This chain links TRBV4-3 with TRBJ2-7, with D tentatively TRBD1 or TRBD2 (5 bases each). This CDR3 is 17 amino acids long. The germline gives CDR1 LGHNA, CDR2 YSLEER. V dropped 1 base and J dropped 7 bases, with 23 bases sitting between them. CDR3 in DNA: TGCGCCAGCAGCCAAGCCCTCTCAATCGGGACCCCCGGAGAGCAGTACTTC. This encodes CASSQALSIGTPGEQYF.

This clonotype was seen many times. The rearrangement links TRBV12-3 or TRBV12-4 to TRBJ2-2; 10 bases are a match to TRBD2. Trimming at V came to 2 bases and at J to 0 bases, leaving 0 bases not matched to a gene. The CDR3 is made up of 16 amino acids. In DNA, the CDR3 is TGTGCCAGCAGTTTACTAGCGGGGGCGAACACCGGGGAGCTGTTTTTT. This gives the protein CASSLLAGANTGELFF.

This clonotype was detected many times. The chain uses TRBV5-1 and TRBJ2-1, with 7 bases aligning to TRBD2. With 4 bases clipped from V and 0 bases from J, the junction kept 7 bases outside the gene matches. Germline V gene lookup returns CDR1 SGHRS and CDR2 YFSETQ. There are 16 residues in the CDR3. The DNA of the CDR3 is TGCGCCAGCAGCGTTATGGCGGGGGTCTCCTACAATGAGCAGTTCTTC. Translated, it gives CASSVMAGVSYNEQFF.

This clonotype was seen a handful of times. This rearrangement joins TRBV27 to TRBJ1-1; D is possibly TRBD1 (6 bases). The CDR3 totals 16 residues. The ends were cut back, 4 bases at V and 5 bases at J, with 20 bases in the middle. CDR1 MNHEY and CDR2 SMNVEV come from the germline V gene (reference sequence). The CDR3 reads CASSSFHTGRETEAFF. The DNA for the CDR3 is TGTGCCAGCAGTTCCTTCCATACAGGGAGGGAGACTGAAGCTTTCTTT.

This clonotype was seen ten or more times. This chain connects TRBV10-3 to TRBJ2-7, with TRBD2 matching 13 bases. V was clipped by 7 bases and J by 2 bases; unmatched bases: 2. In germline, CDR1 is ENHRY, CDR2 SYGVKD. The CDR3 length is 14 residues. In DNA, the CDR3 is TGTGCCATCACCGGGACTAGCGGGACCTACGAGCAGTACTTC. It yields the protein CAITGTSGTYEQYF.

This clonotype was recorded many times. V is TRBV7-8 and J is TRBJ2-1; the D is unclear. From germline, CDR1 is SGHVS and CDR2 FQNEAQ. Trimming removed 0 bases from V and 10 bases from J, with 4 bases in between. The CDR3 length is 11 residues. This CDR3 reads CASSLAGEQFF. The CDR3 DNA sequence: TGTGCCAGCAGCTTAGCGGGCGAGCAGTTCTTC.